Presented here are 10 T cell receptor beta chains from one specimen sequenced in a study of technical replicates of blood from several donors. Repertoires were generated with immunoSEQ multiplex PCR, while TCRdb's copy carries only in-frame clones and drops some. The sample contains fewer than 85,000 clones, 90% to 95% of which appear only once. Sequenced: T cells isolated from PBMCs. Receptor source: a human donor in good health.

This clone was detected once. This chain connects TRBV4-3 to TRBJ1-1; TRBD1 matches 8 bases. CDR3 length: 16 residues. The J segment lost 3 bases and the V segment lost 4 bases, leaving 10 bases of the junction unmatched. CDR1 is LGHNA, CDR2 YSLEER, per germline. The CDR3 here is CASSLGTGGLHTEAFF. The DNA of the CDR3 is TGCGCCAGCAGCCTTGGGACAGGTGGACTTCACACTGAAGCTTTCTTT.

This chain links TRBV6-1 with TRBJ2-7, with TRBD1 matching over 10 bases. Looked up from germline, CDR1 is MNHNS and CDR2 is SASEGT. With V trimmed by 8 bases and J by 1 base, 5 bases remained unmatched. The CDR3 covers 14 residues. The CDR3 is CASLWTGGSYEQYF. The CDR3 coding sequence is TGTGCCAGCCTATGGACAGGGGGGTCCTACGAGCAGTACTTC.

This chain links TRBV7-9 with TRBJ2-7; 7 nucleotides match TRBD2. The CDR3 has 15 amino acids. Looked up from germline, CDR1 is SEHNR and CDR2 is FQNEAQ (reference sequence). Trimming at V came to 5 bases and at J to 1 base, leaving 8 bases not matched to a gene. The CDR3, as DNA: TGTGCCAGCAGCCTCGGGGCGGGAGCGTCCTACGAGCAGTACTTC. It codes for CASSLGAGASYEQYF.

The rearrangement joins TRBV28 to TRBJ1-2; weak D call: TRBD1 (6 bases). CDR1 MDHEN and CDR2 SYDVKM come from the germline V gene. The CDR3 is 11 amino acids. Trimming took 6 bases from V and 7 from J, leaving 9 bases between them. The CDR3: CASSKGGGYTF. The CDR3 DNA reads TGTGCCAGCAGCAAAGGGGGTGGCTACACCTTC.

The V and J genes are TRBV11-2 and TRBJ2-5, with a tentative D call TRBD2 (6 bases). The CDR3 sequence is 13 residues long. Germline CDR1 reads SGHAT; CDR2 reads FQNNGV. V was shortened by 2 bases and J by 5 bases, with 9 bases between the two germline ends. The DNA for the CDR3 is TGTGCCAGCAGCTTATCCCTAGCGGAGACCCAGTACTTC. It specifies CASSLSLAETQYF.

V and J are TRBV25-1 and TRBJ2-7; 7 bases are a match to TRBD1. CDR1 and CDR2 from the germline V gene are MGHDK and SYGVNS. This CDR3 comprises 13 residues. The V and J ends lost 3 bases and 6 bases, in that order; junction bases with no gene match: 5. CDR3 loop: CASSERTGGEQYF. The CDR3, as DNA: TGTGCCAGCAGTGAGCGGACAGGAGGCGAGCAGTACTTC.

CDR3 nucleotide sequence: TGTGCCAGTAGTATGGGTCTACTAGCGGGAGCCCAAGAGACCCAGTACTTC. Translated, it gives CASSMGLLAGAQETQYF. This sequence joins TRBV19 and TRBJ2-5; the match to TRBD2 covers 11 bases. Germline CDR1 is LNHDA and CDR2 is SQIVND (reference sequence). Trimming cost V 3 bases and J 1 base; bases outside gene matches: 7. The CDR3 is 17 residues long.

This clone was observed a single time. The chain couples TRBV19 to TRBJ2-7, with 9 positions matching TRBD1. The CDR3 sequence is 15 residues long. V gave up 3 bases and J gave up 2 bases; unmatched junction bases: 5. Germline V gene lookup returns CDR1 LNHDA and CDR2 SQIVND (reference sequence). Here the CDR3 reads CASSILGTGTYEQYF. The CDR3 coding sequence is TGTGCCAGTAGTATTTTAGGGACAGGGACCTACGAGCAGTACTTC.

The chain has TRBV15 and TRBJ1-2; D is unresolved. Germline V lookup: CDR1 LNHNV, CDR2 YYDKDF (reference sequence). Between the trimmed V and J ends, which lost 1 base and 2 bases, there was a span of 11 bases. CDR3 length equals 15 residues. CDR3 coding DNA: TGTGCCACCAGCAGAGGCGCAGGAGGGAACTATGGCTACACCTTC. Residues: CATSRGAGGNYGYTF.

The chain is built from TRBV6-1 and TRBJ1-1; weak D call: TRBD1 (6 bases). The CDR3 covers 13 residues. With 4 bases removed from V and 12 bases from J, the gap between germline ends came to 18 bases. Germline CDR1 is MNHNS and CDR2 is SASEGT. As DNA, the CDR3 is TGTGCCAGCAGTGCCCAGGGGTCTCACGAGACTTTCTTT. This codes for CASSAQGSHETFF.